This section outlines one TCR beta chain sequence together with its context. Its antigen is undetermined. The sample originates from a study of shared clonotypes between healthy human individuals. Turning to the study itself: The study drew on a couple of women and a few men aged 18 to 49 as donors. Findings and caveats of the study: An expected dependence of interdonor clonotype sharing on sequencing depth was noted.

Several immunoSEQ plates received, in even portions, the genomic DNA of each subset. Sequencing was performed with immunoSEQ multiplex PCR; in TCRdb, only in-frame clones are kept and a portion is missing. This sample yields about 490,000 clones, of which 60% to 80% are seen a single time; approximately 12% belongs to the top ten. The CDR3 is made up of 16 amino acids. Trimming stripped 4 bases from V and 3 bases from J, with 17 bases between. Germline values: CDR1 SGHNT, CDR2 YENEEA. The receptor was isolated from a woman between 35 and 50 years old in good health. Some clones in this sample may be carry-over from other donors' samples. This chain connects TRBV11-3 to TRBJ2-3; unclear D gene. Sequenced input: PBMCs. CDR3 bases: TGTGCCAGCAGCTCCGAGAGGATATCCGATACAGATACGCAGTATTTT. Translated: CASSSERISDTDTQYF.